This T cell receptor beta chain was captured in a study of control samples from healthy donors and cancer patients. The CDR3 has 16 amino acids. V lost 0 bases and J lost 8, with 16 bases in between. The germline V gene encodes CDR1 MGHRA and CDR2 YSYEKL. Some clones are missing from TCRdb's copy, which holds only in-frame ones; the method was immunoSEQ multiplex PCR. The table includes 150,000 to 200,000 clones, 75% to 95% detected once. This chain joins TRBV4-1 and TRBJ1-4; weak D call: TRBD1 (6 bases). Sequencing was performed on blood. This clonotype was sampled from a woman aged 40 to 50 in good health. This chain's CDR3 is CASSQDPGGAGEKLFF. The CDR3 DNA reads as TGCGCCAGCAGCCAAGATCCGGGGGGGGCAGGAGAAAAACTGTTTTTT.